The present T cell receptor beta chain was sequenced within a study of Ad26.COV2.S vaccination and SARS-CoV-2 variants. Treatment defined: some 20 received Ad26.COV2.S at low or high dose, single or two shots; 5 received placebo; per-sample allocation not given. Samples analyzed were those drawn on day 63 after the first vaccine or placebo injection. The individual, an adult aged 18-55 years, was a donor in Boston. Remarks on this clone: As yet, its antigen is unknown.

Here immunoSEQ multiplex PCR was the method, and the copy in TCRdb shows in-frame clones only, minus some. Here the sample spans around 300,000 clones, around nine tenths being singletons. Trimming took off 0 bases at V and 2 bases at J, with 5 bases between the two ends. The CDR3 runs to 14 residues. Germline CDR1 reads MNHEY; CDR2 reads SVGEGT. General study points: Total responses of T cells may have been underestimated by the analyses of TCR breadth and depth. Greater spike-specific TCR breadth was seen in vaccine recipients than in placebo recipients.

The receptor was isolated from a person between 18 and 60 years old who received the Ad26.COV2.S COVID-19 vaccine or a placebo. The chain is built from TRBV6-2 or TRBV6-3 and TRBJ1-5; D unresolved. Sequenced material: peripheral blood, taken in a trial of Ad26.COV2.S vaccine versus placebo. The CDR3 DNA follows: TGTGCCAGCAGTTACTCGACGGGCAATCAGCCCCAGCATTTT. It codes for CASSYSTGNQPQHF.